The source of this TCR beta chain is a study of T cells in Graves' hyperthyroidism and ophthalmopathy. PBMCs were obtained from 10 ml fresh peripheral blood. The CDR3 contains 16 residues. The germline CDR1 and CDR2 sequences are MNHNS and SASEGT. Trimming stripped 2 bases from V and 0 bases from J, with 10 bases between. There are many counts of this clonotype. Its antigen is still unknown. Researchers amplified the TCR beta CDR3 regions from RNA transcripts. The TCR CDR3 first-round RT-PCR relied on the HTBI primer set. TCRdb independently ran MiXCR on the multiplex PCR reads; one entry per CDR3 protein. Found here are approximately 370,000 distinct CDR3 sequences, around 14% of them singletons; the top ten hold about 31%. Overall study results and limits: Model predictions of ophthalmopathy came a median around 7.1 months before onset.

The chain employs TRBV6-1 and TRBJ1-4; a possible D gene is TRBD1 (5 bases). This receptor was obtained from a woman aged 25 to 45 with Graves' hyperthyroidism. Material for sequencing was blood. Here the CDR3 reads CASSERQGATNEKLFF. The CDR3 DNA sequence: TGTGCCAGCAGTGAAAGGCAGGGTGCAACTAATGAAAAACTGTTTTTT.